This TCR beta chain was identified during a study of OX40 agonist ivuxolimab in advanced cancers. Some clones are missing from TCRdb's copy, which holds only in-frame ones; the method was immunoSEQ multiplex PCR. The profile shows roughly 39,000 clones, approximately 90% of them singletons. V lost 0 bases and J lost 2; bases outside the gene matches: 8. The germline V gene has CDR1 LGHNT and CDR2 FRNRAP. This CDR3 comprises 19 residues. The source material was CD4+ or CD8+ T cells sorted from blood, sampled in a trial of the OX40 agonist ivuxolimab. The clonotype was recovered from an adult with an advanced solid tumor such as melanoma, head and neck, liver or kidney cancer. This chain uses TRBV12-5 with TRBJ2-3, with 13 bases fitting TRBD2. The CDR3 spells CASGLVGLAGETPTDTQYF. CDR3 nucleotides: TGTGCTAGTGGTTTGGTAGGACTAGCGGGAGAAACCCCCACAGATACGCAGTATTTT.